The rows below give T cell receptor beta chains drawn from one sample of a study of cytomegalovirus exposure and HLA in healthy donors. Produced via immunoSEQ multiplex PCR; TCRdb's table is partial and in-frame only. Seen here are more than 100,000 clones, about 83% observed once, and the top ten hold less than 3%. Sequencing was done on a sample of PBMCs. These TCRs come from a woman aged 40 to 55 in good health and CMV-seropositive. The CDR3 runs from the conserved cysteine through the conserved F or W.

TRBV4-3	TRBJ2-7	CASSPKGREHTYEQYF
TRBV25-1	TRBJ1-2	CATGGGGGYTF
TRBV12-5	TRBJ2-3	CASGPQGASDTQYF
TRBV2	TRBJ1-2	CASSAEPFEGYGYTF
TRBV2	TRBJ1-2	CASSEALAGYGYTF
TRBV7-3	TRBJ1-4	CASSLNPAGPVSLKLFF
TRBV5-1	TRBJ2-2	CASSLHSRNTGELFF
TRBV16	TRBJ1-1	CASRQTGGEGTEAFF
TRBV19	TRBJ2-7	CASSIRPVQGAYEQYF
TRBV6-7	TRBJ2-6	CASSPGSGANVLTF
TRBV2	TRBJ2-7	CASSDVGGGITYEQYF
TRBV7-2	TRBJ1-6	CASSRGDPGAPLHF
TRBV6-5	TRBJ1-5	CASRLGQGVHQPQHF
TRBV25-1	TRBJ2-3	CASSDTPRGITDTQYF
TRBV15	TRBJ2-2	CATSRVDRDTGELFF
TRBV27	TRBJ1-2	CASSPTGEYGYTF
TRBV5-1	TRBJ2-4	CASTLTGTPGDIQYF
TRBV6-1	TRBJ2-7	CASSGQLSVYEQYF
TRBV6-6	TRBJ1-1	CASSFGGWNTEAFF
TRBV6-5	TRBJ2-7	CASRDQGGPLYEQYF
TRBV7-2	TRBJ1-6	CASSPSLGGDSPLHF
TRBV6-5	TRBJ2-7	CASGSGGQGANEQYF
TRBV6-5	TRBJ1-2	CASSPGTGPIGYTF
TRBV6-5	TRBJ2-2	CASSSFGELFF
TRBV5-8	TRBJ2-7	CASSQPPGTSGRYEQYF